The entry that follows covers one T cell receptor (beta chain) sequence. Its target is unknown. This sample stems from a study of shared clonotypes between healthy human individuals. Study results and limitations: Sample collection involved blood only; tissue repertoires are likely different.

The study used approximately 92 million PBMCs per unsorted sample for genomic DNA. Every subset's genomic DNA went evenly onto several immunoSEQ plates. As handled by the study authors: Filtering of immunoSEQ junctional sequences could not match full-length read filtering. The data were produced by immunoSEQ multiplex PCR, yet TCRdb's version contains in-frame clones alone and is incomplete. Clonal size and the V and J genes are those of that table, whereas D and trimming came from the DNA. Here the sample spans a few hundred thousand clones, around 76% being singletons. The sequence derives from a woman aged 40-49 years in good health. Some clones in this sample may be carry-over from other donors' samples. Sequencing was done on a sample of PBMCs.

CDR3 sequence reads: CASSPGPLNANTGELFF. CDR3 bases: TGTGCCAGCAGCCCCGGACCACTAAACGCGAACACCGGGGAGCTGTTTTTT. The chain has TRBV7-3 and TRBJ2-2; D gene unclear. Germline V gene sequence: CDR1 SGHTA, CDR2 FQGTGA. The CDR3 sequence is 17 residues long. The V end lost 5 bases, the J end lost 0 bases, and 16 bases lay between the germline ends.